The T cell receptor beta chain described here comes from a study of T cell repertoires in MIS-A myocarditis (dated 2022 in TCRdb). About this clone itself: The specificity of this receptor is unknown. One base away there is no much larger clone; base qualities are not given.

TCRbeta CDR3 regions were amplified with the immunoSEQ bias-controlled multiplex PCR and sequenced at high throughput. As for how the authors treated the data: The immunoSEQ vendor pipeline collapsed and filtered the CDR3 sequences so that the abundance and frequency of each unique TCRbeta CDR3 could be quantified. Dominant CDR3 amino acid sequences were clustered with SARS-CoV-2-specific ImmuneCODE TCRbeta sequences by CD-HIT at a 90% global sequence identity threshold. Clones at frequencies from 0.1 to 1 were categorized as hyperexpanded, and clones at frequencies from 0.01 to 0.1 were categorized as large. The CDR3 amino acid sequences and the V and J gene assignments of the dominant clones were confirmed with MiXCR. The R stringdist package was used to calculate Levenshtein distances between the patient clonotypes and the ImmuneCODE hits. Sourced from immuneACCESS, this table was stored by TCRdb with only in-frame sequences that have V and J called. A share of the clones is absent; for the studies checked, an unresolved V gene accounts for under half, and the remainder has no known explanation. V and J calls and clone size follow that table, whereas D and trimming were derived from the DNA. The sample table contains around 6,000 clones; only one count was recorded for about 83% of them. In total, the top ten clones hold about 64% of the sample.

Taken from cysteine to phenylalanine, the CDR3 has 14 residues. Only the CDR3 DNA is retained, 42 bases long and in frame from the first base. Taken from the germline V gene, the CDR1 and CDR2 loops are SGHDT and YYEEEE. Trimming at the junction amounts to 4 bases on V and 4 bases on J, and the germline ends lie 14 bases apart. The QIAamp DNA FFPE kit was used to extract genomic DNA from formalin-fixed paraffin-embedded autopsy tissue. The chain is assembled from TRBV5-6 and TRBJ1-2, and possibly TRBD1, on 5 matching bases. The TCR sequence derives from a man younger than 35 with fulminant myocarditis from multisystem inflammatory syndrome in adults (MIS-A) after COVID-19. Sequenced sample: interventricular septum heart tissue obtained at autopsy. In light of the paper, this sample's cell subset or site label describes: cardiac tissue sample (left or right ventricle, interventricular septum, or pericardium). At the DNA level, the sequence is TGTGCCAGCAGCCCCGGGGGAGGATTCTATGGCTACACCTTC. The encoded protein is CASSPGGGFYGYTF.